These 32 T cell receptor beta chains originate from one sample sequenced in a study of graft-versus-host responses after intestinal transplantation. Some clones are missing from TCRdb's copy, which holds only in-frame ones; the method was immunoSEQ multiplex PCR. The sample lists 15,000 or so clones, approximately 33% seen once, with under 4.5% in the top ten. The input for sequencing was alloreactive CD4+ T cells from a mixed lymphocyte reaction culture, taken before intestinal transplant. Subset described: CFSE-low proliferating T cells sorted from roughly six-day pre-transplant mixed lymphocyte reaction (GvH or HvG direction). These receptors were taken from a human patient who received an intestinal transplant.

The chain couples TRBV29-1 to TRBJ2-5; D ambiguous. Trimming took 0 bases from V and 9 from J, leaving 8 bases between them. Germline-derived CDR1 and CDR2 are SQVTM and ANQGSEA. The CDR3 is 11 residues long. DNA for the CDR3: TGCAGCGTTGAAGAAACTGAGGCCCAGTACTTC. It yields the protein CSVEETEAQYF.

V is TRBV6-1 and J is TRBJ2-1; 11 bases map to TRBD2. Germline CDR1 and CDR2: MNHNS and SASEGT. This CDR3 has 15 amino acids. The V and J ends lost 6 bases and 8 bases, in that order; junction bases with no gene match: 9. The CDR3 bases are TGTGCCAGCAGGCTTACTAGCGGGAGTGGAGATGAGCAGTTCTTC. The encoded protein is CASRLTSGSGDEQFF.

The CDR3 DNA reads as TGCGCCAGCAGCTTTGACGTTCTAGGGGACACCGGGGAGCTGTTTTTT. Translation gives CASSFDVLGDTGELFF. The rearrangement uses TRBV5-1 and TRBJ2-2, with TRBD1 as a possible D gene (5 bases). Germline V lookup: CDR1 SGHRS, CDR2 YFSETQ. The CDR3 extends over 16 amino acids. Trimming cost V 2 bases and J 3 bases, with 14 bases left between them.

This clone has more than one count but fewer than ten. This chain connects TRBV5-6 to TRBJ1-2; tentatively, D is TRBD1 (5 bases). The germline V gene has CDR1 SGHDT and CDR2 YYEEEE. The CDR3 has 13 residues. Trimming removed 1 base from V and 8 bases from J, with 12 bases in between. CDR3 sequence (DNA): TGTGCCAGCAGCTTGCGGGGGTTAGGGGGCTACACCTTC. Translated, it gives CASSLRGLGGYTF.

This chain uses TRBV2 with TRBJ1-2; 7 nucleotides agree with TRBD1. Germline loops: CDR1 SNHLY, CDR2 FYNNEI. J gave up 4 bases and V 5 bases, and 13 bases lay outside the gene matches. The CDR3 length is 16 residues. The CDR3 loop reads CASSRKLQGPLYGYTF. Here the CDR3 DNA reads TGTGCCAGCAGTCGTAAACTACAGGGGCCCCTCTATGGCTACACCTTC.

This sequence joins TRBV7-3 and TRBJ1-1, with no clear D. Germline-derived CDR1 and CDR2 are SGHTA and FQGTGA. The V gene lost 7 bases and the J gene lost 0 bases, with 9 bases spanning the gap. CDR3 length: 13 residues. CDR3 in DNA: TGTGCCAGCACCCTAGCACTGAACACTGAAGCTTTCTTT. This codes for CASTLALNTEAFF.

The V and J genes are TRBV19 and TRBJ2-1; 7 bases agree with TRBD1. Trimming took 3 bases from V and 6 from J; bases not matched to a gene: 11. This CDR3 region has 16 residues. CDR1 is LNHDA, CDR2 SQIVND, per germline (reference sequence). The CDR3 nucleotides are TGTGCCAGTAGTATGTACCTAAGGGGGACAGTCAATGAGCAGTTCTTC. Translated: CASSMYLRGTVNEQFF.

This clone showed up just a few times. The gene calls are TRBV18 and TRBJ2-7; no firm D call. The germline V and J ends were trimmed by 5 bases and 0 bases, with 8 bases remaining between them. This CDR3 comprises 13 residues. Looked up from germline, CDR1 is KGHSH and CDR2 is LQKENI. CDR3 bases: TGTGCCAGCTCAAGGACGGCCTCCTACGAGCAGTACTTC. Encoded protein: CASSRTASYEQYF.

As to this clone: One junction end disagrees with the germline gene, perhaps due to a read error. The chain combines TRBV11-1 with TRBJ2-5; 9 bases line up with TRBD2. This CDR3 comprises 16 residues. The germline V gene encodes CDR1 SGHAT and CDR2 FQDESV (reference sequence). In nucleotides, the CDR3 is TGTGCCTGCAGCCCAAGACTTGCGGGGGGGCGGGAGACCCAGTACTTC. This translates into CACSPRLAGGRETQYF.

The CDR3 region is CASSPWGGPNSPLHF. CDR3 nucleotide sequence: TGTGCCAGCAGCCCTTGGGGGGGCCCAAATTCACCCCTCCACTTT. The chain is built from TRBV7-9 and TRBJ1-6, with a possible D match to TRBD1 (6 bases). Trimming shortened V by 5 bases and J by 7 bases, and 15 bases separated the two germline ends. CDR1 and CDR2 from the germline V gene are SEHNR and FQNEAQ (reference sequence). The CDR3 consists of 15 residues. Combining the CDR3 with reference TRBV7-9 and TRBJ1-6 gives the whole variable domain DTGVSQNPRHKITKRGQNVTFRCDPISEHNRLYWYRQTLGQGPEFLTYFQNEAQLEKSRLLSDRFSAERPKGSFSTLEIQRTEQGDSAMYLCASSPWGGPNSPLHFGNGTRLTVT.

This clone showed up just a few times. The chain carries TRBV7-9 and TRBJ1-3, with 8 bases lining up with TRBD1. CDR1 and CDR2 (germline): SEHNR, FQNEAQ (reference sequence). This CDR3 contains 14 residues. Germline trimming cut 5 bases from V and 7 bases from J; bases unmatched to any gene: 7. The CDR3 reads CASSLGQAMNTIYF. CDR3 in DNA: TGTGCCAGCAGCCTGGGACAGGCTATGAACACCATATATTTT.

The table lists this clone with a few counts. The chain is built from TRBV18 and TRBJ2-5; D gene ambiguous. Trimming stripped 1 base from V and 5 bases from J, with 2 bases between. This CDR3 region has 11 residues. Germline loops: CDR1 KGHSH, CDR2 LQKENI. The CDR3 region has the DNA TGTGCCAGCTCACCACGGGAGACCCAGTACTTC. This translates into CASSPRETQYF.

The CDR3 region is CASSRAGVETKSSGNTIYF. CDR3 nucleotide sequence: TGCGCCAGCAGTCGGGCGGGAGTGGAAACAAAGAGCTCTGGAAACACCATATATTTT. V and J are TRBV5-1 and TRBJ1-3; D not certain. Per germline, CDR1 SGHRS and CDR2 YFSETQ. The CDR3 sequence is 19 residues long. V shed 5 bases and J shed 0 bases, with 24 bases lying between them.

This clone has more than one count but fewer than ten. The chain joins TRBV7-2 to TRBJ2-5; TRBD2 agrees at 8 bases. With V trimmed by 2 bases and J by 4 bases, 6 bases remained unmatched. Germline CDR1 SGHTA, CDR2 FQGNSA. The length of the CDR3 is 15 residues. CDR3 sequence reads: CASSLLGRAVETQYF. The CDR3 bases are TGTGCCAGCAGCTTACTCGGGAGGGCCGTAGAGACCCAGTACTTC. The whole variable domain, filled in from reference TRBV7-2 and TRBJ2-5, reads GAGVSQSPSNKVTEKGKDVELRCDPISGHTALYWYRQSLGQGLEFLIYFQGNSAPDKSGLPSDRFSAERTGGSVSTLTIQRTQQEDSAVYLCASSLLGRAVETQYFGPGTRLLVL.

By share, this clone counts as medium-sized. This chain links TRBV28 with TRBJ1-6, with D maybe TRBD1 (5 bases). Germline V gene data show CDR1 as MDHEN and CDR2 as SYDVKM. This CDR3 has 16 amino acids. Trimming stripped 0 bases from V and 7 bases from J, with 13 bases between. The CDR3 spells CASSLWAGRTNSPLHF. The CDR3 DNA reads TGTGCCAGCAGTTTATGGGCAGGGAGGACGAATTCACCCCTCCACTTT.

The chain recombines TRBV29-1 with TRBJ2-3, with no clear D. CDR1 and CDR2 (germline): SQVTM, ANQGSEA. The CDR3 runs to 12 residues. The germline V and J ends were trimmed by 8 bases and 5 bases, with 14 bases remaining between them. The chain's CDR3 is CSLIEWGDTQYF. CDR3 bases: TGCAGCCTCATTGAGTGGGGAGATACGCAGTATTTT.

This sequence joins TRBV10-3 and TRBJ1-6; TRBD1 matches at 9 bases. This CDR3 has 14 amino acids. Germline trimming cut 10 bases from V and 10 bases from J; bases unmatched to any gene: 11. In germline, CDR1 is ENHRY, CDR2 SYGVKD. CDR3 coding DNA: TGTGCCACCCAGGACAGGGGAGGGATATCACCCCTCCACTTT. This translates into CATQDRGGISPLHF.

The CDR3 is CASSQAKAGQPQHF. CDR3 coding DNA: TGCGCCAGCAGCCAAGCTAAGGCTGGACAGCCCCAGCATTTT. The chain joins TRBV4-1 to TRBJ1-5, with D hard to call. Germline values: CDR1 MGHRA, CDR2 YSYEKL. The length of the CDR3 is 14 residues. Trimming cost V 1 base and J 7 bases, with 11 bases left between them.

The table lists this clone with a count of one. The chain links TRBV13 to TRBJ1-2; weak D call: TRBD1 (6 bases). V was clipped by 4 bases and J by 2 bases, with 11 bases between them. Per germline, CDR1 PRHDT and CDR2 FYEKMQ (reference sequence). CDR3 length: 14 residues. CDR3 DNA sequence: TGTGCCAGCAGCTCACTCGACAGGAACTATGGCTACACCTTC. Translation gives CASSSLDRNYGYTF.

V and J are TRBV7-6 and TRBJ2-7; TRBD2 aligns across 8 bases. The CDR3 has 16 residues. V shed 5 bases, J shed 2 bases, and the junction held 11 bases outside the gene matches. The V gene's germline CDR1 is SGHVS and CDR2 FNYEAQ. The DNA for the CDR3 is TGTGCCAGCAGCCGATCCTCGGGGGGGATGACCTACGAGCAGTACTTC. Translation: CASSRSSGGMTYEQYF.

CDR3 nucleotides: TGTGCCAGCAGAGCAGCGAGGGTCGCTTTCTTT. Its protein product is CASRAARVAFF. The chain recombines TRBV6-1 with TRBJ1-1; D call uncertain. The CDR3 covers 11 residues. V was pared by 6 bases and J by 11 bases, with 13 bases between. Germline assignment: CDR1 MNHNS and CDR2 SASEGT.

The V gene is TRBV12-5, the J gene TRBJ1-5, with TRBD1 identical over 8 bases. The germline V gene encodes CDR1 LGHNT and CDR2 FRNRAP. V was pared by 6 bases and J by 0 bases, with 7 bases of the junction left unmatched. CDR3 length: 16 amino acids. The CDR3 coding sequence is TGTGCTAGTGGGAGGACAGGGCCAGATAGCAATCAGCCCCAGCATTTT. Amino acids: CASGRTGPDSNQPQHF.

The chain links TRBV6-5 to TRBJ2-3; TRBD2 is a possible D gene (5 bases). V lost 5 bases to trimming and J lost 6 bases, with 18 bases between them. Germline V lookup: CDR1 MNHEY, CDR2 SVGAGI. The CDR3 is 15 amino acids. CDR3 residues: CASSLSEGWSDTQYF. The CDR3 DNA reads as TGTGCCAGCAGTCTCTCCGAGGGATGGAGTGATACGCAGTATTTT.

The chain links TRBV27 to TRBJ2-2, with 7 bases matching TRBD2. V shed 6 bases and J 7 bases; nucleotides not matched to a gene: 5. The CDR3 contains 13 residues. The germline CDR1 and CDR2 sequences are MNHEY and SMNVEV (reference sequence). The CDR3 protein is CASSLAAVGELFF. In DNA form, the CDR3 reads TGTGCCAGCAGCCTAGCGGCCGTCGGGGAGCTGTTTTTT.

This clone was detected a few times. V gene TRBV7-2 combines with J gene TRBJ2-4, with D unresolved. The CDR3 contains 16 residues. V gave up 1 base and J gave up 0 bases, with 10 bases separating them. CDR1 and CDR2 (germline): SGHTA, FQGNSA. The CDR3 bases are TGTGCCAGCAGCTTAGGCCGTGGGAAAGCCAAAAACATTCAGTACTTC. It specifies CASSLGRGKAKNIQYF.

This clone was seen a few times. V gene TRBV7-7 combines with J gene TRBJ2-1, with D possibly matching TRBD2 (5 bases). The V and J ends lost 4 bases and 0 bases respectively, with 10 bases between them. Germline CDR1 SSHAT, CDR2 FNYEAQ (reference sequence). CDR3 length: 15 amino acids. The CDR3 DNA reads as TGTGCCAGCAGCTCGACGGGGAGCTCCTACAATGAGCAGTTCTTC. It yields the protein CASSSTGSSYNEQFF.

The V gene is TRBV1, the J gene TRBJ1-6. TRBV1 represents a pseudogene. The CDR3 has 17 residues. The CDR3 bases are TGCACCAGCAGCCTCATCCCAACTGGGTTTTTCAATTCACCCCTCCACTTT. This codes for CTSSLIPTGFFNSPLHF.

The J gene is TRBJ1-4, the V gene TRBV5-4; D ambiguous. The CDR3 has 15 residues. V shed 1 base and J shed 8 bases, with 15 bases lying between them. Germline assignment: CDR1 SGHNT and CDR2 YYREEE (reference sequence). The CDR3 nucleotides read TGTGCCAGCAGCTTGATCGGCAGGTCGGCCGAAAAACTGTTTTTT. This sequence encodes CASSLIGRSAEKLFF. The whole variable domain, filled in from reference TRBV5-4 and TRBJ1-4, reads ETGVTQSPTHLIKTRGQQVTLRCSSQSGHNTVSWYQQALGQGPQFIFQYYREEENGRGNFPPRFSGLQFPNYSSELNVNALELDDSALYLCASSLIGRSAEKLFFGSGTQLSVL.

This chain connects TRBV18 to TRBJ2-5; 14 bases align to TRBD2. Per the germline V gene, CDR1 is KGHSH and CDR2 is LQKENI. The CDR3 spans 16 residues. V shed 5 bases and J 4 bases; nucleotides not matched to a gene: 6. As DNA, the CDR3 is TGTGCCAGCTCATCGGGACTAGCGGGGGTCGGAGAGACCCAGTACTTC. It specifies CASSSGLAGVGETQYF.

The chain joins TRBV14 to TRBJ2-7; a weak D match, TRBD1 (6 bases). V lost 5 bases and J 3 bases, leaving 14 bases between the germline ends. Germline assignment: CDR1 SGHDN and CDR2 FVKESK. The CDR3 is made up of 14 amino acids. The CDR3 spells CASSAGTRYYEQYF. DNA of the CDR3: TGTGCCAGCAGCGCCGGGACACGCTACTACGAGCAGTACTTC.

This clone is medium-sized in the sample. The rearrangement uses TRBV7-9 and TRBJ2-1, with 12 bases lining up with TRBD2. J gave up 7 bases and V 5 bases, and 6 bases lay outside the gene matches. This CDR3 comprises 15 residues. Germline loops: CDR1 SEHNR, CDR2 FQNEAQ (reference sequence). Written as DNA, the CDR3 is TGTGCCAGCAGCGCCCCCGGGACTAGCGGGAATGAGCAGTTCTTC. Its translation is CASSAPGTSGNEQFF.

This clone occurred a few times. The V gene is TRBV19, the J gene TRBJ2-7; D perhaps matches TRBD2 (5 bases). Trimming took off 3 bases at V and 7 bases at J, with 10 bases between the two ends. This CDR3 has 12 residues. Germline-derived CDR1 and CDR2 are LNHDA and SQIVND (reference sequence). DNA of the CDR3: TGTGCCAGTAGTATTGGAGGTCGGGAGCAGTACTTC. Translating gives CASSIGGREQYF.